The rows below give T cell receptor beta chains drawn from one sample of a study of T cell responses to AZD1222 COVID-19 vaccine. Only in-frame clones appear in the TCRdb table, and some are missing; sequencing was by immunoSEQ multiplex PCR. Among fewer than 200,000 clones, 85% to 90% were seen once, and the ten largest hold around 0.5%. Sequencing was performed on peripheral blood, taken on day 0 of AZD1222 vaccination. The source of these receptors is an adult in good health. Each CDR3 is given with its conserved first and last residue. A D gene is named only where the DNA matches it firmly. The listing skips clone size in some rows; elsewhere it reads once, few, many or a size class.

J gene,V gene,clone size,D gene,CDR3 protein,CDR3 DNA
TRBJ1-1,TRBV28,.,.,CASRPQGSNTEAFF,TGTGCCAGCAGACCACAGGGATCGAACACTGAAGCTTTCTTT
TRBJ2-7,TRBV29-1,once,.,CSVVLGDRSYEQYF,TGCAGCGTTGTCCTAGGGGACCGGTCCTACGAGCAGTACTTC
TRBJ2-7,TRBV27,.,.,CASSLRDGLYEQYF,TGTGCCAGCTCCCTCCGGGACGGACTCTACGAGCAGTACTTC
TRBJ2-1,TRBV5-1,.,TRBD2,CASRRSGTSYNEQFF,TGCGCCAGCAGGCGTAGCGGGACGTCCTACAATGAGCAGTTCTTC
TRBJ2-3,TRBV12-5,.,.,CASGLGVGGDTQYF,TGTGCTAGTGGTTTGGGAGTAGGAGGAGATACGCAGTATTTT
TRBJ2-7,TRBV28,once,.,CASSLGILYEQYF,TGTGCCAGCAGTTTAGGCATTCTTTACGAGCAGTACTTC
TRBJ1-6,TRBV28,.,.,CASLTPGNSPLHF,TGTGCCAGCCTCACTCCTGGTAATTCACCCCTCCACTTT
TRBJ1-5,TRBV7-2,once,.,CASSLQESGGQPQHF,TGTGCCAGCAGCTTACAGGAATCGGGGGGTCAGCCCCAGCATTTT
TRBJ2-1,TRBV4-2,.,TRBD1,CASSTRQGDPGFSNEQFF,TGTGCCAGCAGCACTCGACAGGGGGATCCCGGGTTTTCCAATGAGCAGTTCTTC
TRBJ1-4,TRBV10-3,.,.,CAISDLTNEKLFF,TGTGCCATCAGTGATTTAACTAATGAAAAACTGTTTTTT
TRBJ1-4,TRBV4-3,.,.,CASSPQTGTAEKLFF,TGCGCCAGCAGCCCCCAAACCGGGACGGCTGAAAAACTGTTTTTT
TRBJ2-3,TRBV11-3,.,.,CASSLDRLTDTQYF,TGTGCCAGCAGCTTAGACAGGCTGACAGATACGCAGTATTTT
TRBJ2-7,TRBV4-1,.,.,CASSQDVRESSYEQYF,TGCGCCAGCAGCCAAGATGTCCGGGAGTCTTCCTACGAGCAGTACTTC
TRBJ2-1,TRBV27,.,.,CASSLGTSSYNEQFF,TGTGCCAGCAGTTTAGGAACGAGCTCCTACAATGAGCAGTTCTTC
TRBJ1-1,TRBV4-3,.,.,CASSPDRSNTEAFF,TGCGCCAGCAGCCCGGACAGATCGAACACTGAAGCTTTCTTT
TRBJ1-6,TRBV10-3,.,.,CAISEGSPGPLHF,TGTGCCATCAGTGAAGGATCCCCGGGGCCCCTCCACTTT
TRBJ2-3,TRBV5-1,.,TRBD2,CASSLEGGSSDTQYF,TGCGCCAGCAGCTTGGAGGGCGGGAGCTCAGATACGCAGTATTTT
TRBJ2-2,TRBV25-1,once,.,CASSEWGPNTGELFF,TGTGCCAGCAGTGAGTGGGGACCGAACACCGGGGAGCTGTTTTTT
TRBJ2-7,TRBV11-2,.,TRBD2,CASTPGLAGFEQYF,TGTGCCAGCACCCCGGGACTAGCGGGATTCGAGCAGTACTTC
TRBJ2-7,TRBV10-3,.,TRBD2,CATLIAGAYEQYF,TGTGCCACCTTAATAGCGGGAGCTTACGAGCAGTACTTC
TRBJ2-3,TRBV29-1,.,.,CSVDVFRDTQYF,TGCAGCGTTGATGTCTTCAGGGATACGCAGTATTTT
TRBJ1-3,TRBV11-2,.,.,CASSSGPPQAAGTTIYF,TGTGCCAGCAGCTCGGGCCCCCCACAGGCAGCAGGAACCACCATATATTTT
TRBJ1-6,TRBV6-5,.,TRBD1,CASSRDRGNSPLHF,TGTGCCAGCAGTCGCGACAGGGGCAATTCACCCCTCCACTTT
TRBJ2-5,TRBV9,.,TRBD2,CARSAAGGAKETQYF,TGTGCCCGCAGCGCGGCGGGGGGGGCCAAAGAGACCCAGTACTTC
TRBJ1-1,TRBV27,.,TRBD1,CASSTGQINTEAFF,TGTGCCAGCAGTACGGGACAGATCAACACTGAAGCTTTCTTT
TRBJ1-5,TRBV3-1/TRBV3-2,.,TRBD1,CASSPRQGGNQPQHF,TGTGCCAGCAGCCCCCGACAGGGGGGAAATCAGCCCCAGCATTTT
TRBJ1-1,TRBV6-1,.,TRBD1,CASSDRQGLPFF,TGTGCCAGCAGTGACCGACAGGGTTTACCTTTCTTT
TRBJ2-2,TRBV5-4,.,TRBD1,CASSSTGGLNTGELFF,TGTGCCAGCAGCTCGACAGGGGGTCTGAACACCGGGGAGCTGTTTTTT
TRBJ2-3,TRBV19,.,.,CASSIRTSRAADTQYF,TGTGCCAGTAGTATTAGAACTAGCCGGGCGGCAGATACGCAGTATTTT
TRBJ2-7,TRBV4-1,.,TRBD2,CASSQKGLAGDTYEQYF,TGCGCCAGCAGCCAGAAGGGACTAGCGGGAGATACCTACGAGCAGTACTTC
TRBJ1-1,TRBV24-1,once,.,CATSDLSGLNTEAFF,TGTGCCACCAGTGATTTGTCAGGGTTGAACACTGAAGCTTTCTTT
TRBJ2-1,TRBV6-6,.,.,CASMGAGVVGNEQFF,TGTGCCAGCATGGGGGCGGGAGTCGTGGGCAATGAGCAGTTCTTC
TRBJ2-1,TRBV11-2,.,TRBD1,CASSLTGGITTEQFF,TGTGCCAGCAGTCTAACAGGGGGCATAACGACCGAGCAGTTCTTC
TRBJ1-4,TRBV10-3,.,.,CAISSEGIYNEKLFF,TGTGCCATCAGTTCGGAGGGGATCTATAATGAAAAACTGTTTTTT
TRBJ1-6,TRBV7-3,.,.,CASSLAPGNSPLHF,TGTGCCAGCAGCTTAGCCCCGGGAAATTCACCCCTCCACTTT
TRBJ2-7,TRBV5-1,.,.,CASSLEGPDEQYF,TGCGCCAGCAGCTTGGAAGGGCCGGACGAGCAGTACTTC
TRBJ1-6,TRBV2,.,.,CASSELSGMRGSPLHF,TGTGCCAGCAGTGAACTATCGGGTATGAGAGGTTCACCCCTCCACTTT
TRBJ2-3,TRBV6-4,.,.,CASSDSAGTQYF,TGTGCCAGCAGTGACTCTGCGGGTACGCAGTATTTT
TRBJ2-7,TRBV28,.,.,CASSLPTEQYF,TGTGCCAGCAGTTTACCGACAGAACAGTACTTC
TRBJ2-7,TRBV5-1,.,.,CASGNSYEQYF,TGCGCCAGCGGGAACTCCTACGAGCAGTACTTC
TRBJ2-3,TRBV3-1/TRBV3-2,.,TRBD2,CASSQGGSGGPRTDTQYF,TGTGCCAGCAGCCAAGGGGGTAGCGGGGGGCCACGCACAGATACGCAGTATTTT
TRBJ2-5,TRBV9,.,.,CASSVGDTAGTQYF,TGTGCCAGCAGCGTAGGGGACACCGCGGGGACCCAGTACTTC
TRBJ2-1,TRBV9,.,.,CASSPTFNEQFF,TGTGCCAGCAGCCCGACCTTCAATGAGCAGTTCTTC
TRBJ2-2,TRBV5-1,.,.,CASSLPDENTGELFF,TGCGCCAGCAGCTTGCCTGATGAGAACACCGGGGAGCTGTTTTTT
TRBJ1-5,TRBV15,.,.,CATSRRGVAREIMDQPQHF,TGTGCCACCAGCAGAAGGGGAGTCGCCAGGGAAATAATGGATCAGCCCCAGCATTTT
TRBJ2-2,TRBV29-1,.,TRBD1,CSVARQGARGTGELFF,TGCAGCGTTGCCCGACAGGGGGCGCGGGGCACCGGGGAGCTGTTTTTT
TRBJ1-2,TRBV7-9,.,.,CASSPRAGGLIMAGYTF,TGTGCCAGCAGCCCACGGGCTGGCGGACTGATTATGGCGGGCTACACCTTC